The T cell receptor beta chain under discussion was sequenced for a study of OX40 agonist ivuxolimab in advanced cancers. V was shortened by 2 bases and J by 2 bases, with 9 bases between the two germline ends. CDR1 and CDR2 (germline): SGHTA, FQGNSA. The CDR3 has 14 amino acids. Repertoires were generated with immunoSEQ multiplex PCR, while TCRdb's copy carries only in-frame clones and drops some. The sample shows tens of thousands of clones, about nine tenths of them seen only once. The chain employs TRBV7-2 and TRBJ1-2; D unclear. The starting material was CD4+ or CD8+ T cells sorted from blood, obtained in a trial of the OX40 agonist ivuxolimab. The receptor was isolated from an adult with an advanced solid tumor such as melanoma, head and neck, liver or kidney cancer. CDR3 in amino acids: CASSLSIKNYGYTF. The CDR3 nucleotides are TGTGCCAGCAGCTTATCGATAAAGAACTATGGCTACACCTTC.